These T cell receptor beta chains were read from a single sample in a study of T cells in Graves' hyperthyroidism and ophthalmopathy. TCRdb itself ran the multiplex PCR reads through MiXCR, one entry per CDR3 protein. The data contain hundreds of thousands of distinct CDR3 sequences, nearly 45% of them singletons. Input material: peripheral blood or thyroid tissue (not recorded which). All receptors come from an adult man with Graves' disease, either hyperthyroidism or ophthalmopathy (not recorded which). CDR3s include the opening cysteine and the closing phenylalanine or tryptophan. A D gene is named only where the DNA matches it firmly. Clone size appears in some rows only: once, few, many, or a class for an expanded clone.

d_gene	j_gene	len	v_gene	abundance	CDR3nt	CDR3aa
.	TRBJ1-1	16	TRBV7-9	.	TGTGCCAGCAGCTTACGGGGGAGTTGGTCGGACACTGAAGCTTTCTTT	CASSLRGSWSDTEAFF
TRBD1	TRBJ1-2	14	TRBV10-3	.	TGTGCCAGCAGTGAGGACAGGGGACGGATTGGCTACACCTTC	CASSEDRGRIGYTF
.	TRBJ2-5	10	TRBV29-1	.	TGCAGCCTGAGGGATGAGACCCAGTACTTC	CSLRDETQYF
.	TRBJ1-1	13	TRBV29-1	.	TGCAGCGTTGGAGGACGCCCCAGCGGGGCGGCTTTCTTT	CSVGGRPSGAAFF
.	TRBJ1-6	14	TRBV20-1	few	TGCAGTGCTAGAGATCAAGGGTCTCGGTCACCCCTCCACTTT	CSARDQGSRSPLHF
.	TRBJ1-5	13	TRBV7-9	few	TGTGCCAGCAGCCCGACTGAGAATCAGCCCCAGCATTTT	CASSPTENQPQHF
.	TRBJ2-5	16	TRBV7-9	.	TGTGCCAGCAGCCAAGGAAGCGGGCCCACCAAGGAGACCCAGTACTTC	CASSQGSGPTKETQYF
TRBD1	TRBJ1-6	16	TRBV9	few	TGTGCCAGCAGCTTCAGGGGGTGGGCCTATAATTCACCCCTCCACTTT	CASSFRGWAYNSPLHF
.	TRBJ1-4	12	TRBV7-6	many	TGTGCCAGCAGCAAAGACAGGCGTAGGCTGTTTTTT	CASSKDRRRLFF
.	TRBJ1-3	14	TRBV9	.	TGTGCCAGCAGCGTAGGGGCCAACGAAAACACCATATATTTT	CASSVGANENTIYF
TRBD2	TRBJ2-5	17	TRBV20-1	.	TGCAGTGCTAGAGATGATACTAGCGGGGGGGCCGGGGAGACCCAGTACTTC	CSARDDTSGGAGETQYF
.	TRBJ1-6	16	TRBV9	.	TGTGCCAGCAGCCACGGTGCAGGGGAGGGGAATTCACCCCTCCACTTT	CASSHGAGEGNSPLHF
.	TRBJ2-2	15	TRBV10-3	many	TGTGCCATCACCGGGACAAACTCGAACACCGGGGAGCTGTTTTTT	CAITGTNSNTGELFF
.	TRBJ1-1	14	TRBV11-2	many	TGTGCCAGCAGCGTCGGGACGCCGAACACTGAAGCTTTCTTT	CASSVGTPNTEAFF
TRBD2	TRBJ2-1	14	TRBV6-9	few	TGTGCCAGCAGTTATAGCGGGAGGAATAATGAGCAGTTCTTC	CASSYSGRNNEQFF
.	TRBJ1-5	17	TRBV7-7	.	TGTGCCAGCAGCCCCAGAGGAGGGGCAGTAACGGGTCAGCCCCAGCATTTT	CASSPRGGAVTGQPQHF
.	TRBJ2-7	15	TRBV7-3	.	TGTGCCAGCGGTATTGGGGCTTCCTTGACCTACGAGCAGTACTTC	CASGIGASLTYEQYF
.	TRBJ1-1	15	TRBV9	.	TGTGCCAGCAGCGTAGCTGGCAGCGCGAACACTGAAGCTTTCTTT	CASSVAGSANTEAFF
TRBD1	TRBJ2-7	15	TRBV7-9	.	TGTGCCAGCAGCCCGACGACAGGGGGTTCCTACGAGCAGTACTTC	CASSPTTGGSYEQYF
.	TRBJ2-6	12	TRBV7-9	many	TGTGCCAGCAGCCTTGGGGCCAACGTCCTGACTTTC	CASSLGANVLTF
.	TRBJ2-2	15	TRBV20-1	.	TGCAGTGCTAGGGACGACAGACCGAACACCGGGGAGCTGTTTTTT	CSARDDRPNTGELFF
.	TRBJ1-2	14	TRBV11-2	.	TGTGCCAGCAGTTCGTCAGGAGAGGACTATGGCTACACCTTC	CASSSSGEDYGYTF
TRBD1	TRBJ1-6	15	TRBV10-3	.	TGTGCCATCAGTGAGTCAACAGGGGCTAATTCACCCCTCCACTTT	CAISESTGANSPLHF
TRBD1	TRBJ1-5	15	TRBV2	.	TGTGCCAGCAGTGAAGCGAGACAGGGGTATCAGCCCCAGCATTTT	CASSEARQGYQPQHF
.	TRBJ1-2	13	TRBV7-4	.	TGTGCCAGCAGTTTATCGCCAGGGGATGGCTACACCTTC	CASSLSPGDGYTF
TRBD1	TRBJ1-1	15	TRBV20-1	few	TGCAGTGCTAGTCCCGGACAGGGTTTGTGGACTGAAGCTTTCTTT	CSASPGQGLWTEAFF
.	TRBJ2-5	14	TRBV7-2	once	TGTGCCAGCAGCTTAAGCCACGGGGCCGAGACCCAGTACTTC	CASSLSHGAETQYF
.	TRBJ1-4	15	TRBV19	.	TGTGCCAGTAGTCCAACACGTGCAACTAATGAAAAACTGTTTTTT	CASSPTRATNEKLFF
.	TRBJ1-2	10	TRBV25-1	many	TGTGCCAGCGGCGAAGATGGCTACACCTTC	CASGEDGYTF
.	TRBJ2-7	14	TRBV2	few	TGTGCCAGCAGATCCGGATCTCGCTCCTACGAGCAGTACTTC	CASRSGSRSYEQYF
TRBD1	TRBJ1-1	12	TRBV2	.	TGTGCCAGGGGGGACAGGGTGAATGAAGCTTTCTTT	CARGDRVNEAFF
.	TRBJ1-2	14	TRBV19	few	TGTGCCAGTAGTCCTAGGGACGGCACCTATGGCTACACCTTC	CASSPRDGTYGYTF
.	TRBJ1-1	17	TRBV5-1	few	TGCGCCAGCACCCACTCCGCGTCGTCCGGGGAGAACACTGAAGCTTTCTTT	CASTHSASSGENTEAFF
.	TRBJ1-6	10	TRBV24-1	.	TGTGCCACCAGTGATTCGGGCCTCCACTTT	CATSDSGLHF
.	TRBJ2-7	13	TRBV29-1	.	TGCAGCGTCGCCCCAGGGGACTCCTACGAGCAGTACTTC	CSVAPGDSYEQYF
TRBD2	TRBJ2-7	15	TRBV7-9	.	TGTGCCAGCAGCCCTGGGAGGGATTGGACCCACGAGCAGTACTTC	CASSPGRDWTHEQYF
.	TRBJ2-5	12	TRBV6-1	.	TGTGCCAGCAGTGAGCAGCGCGGCACTCAGTACTTC	CASSEQRGTQYF
.	TRBJ2-5	14	TRBV7-8	.	TGTGCCAGCAGCTTAGAAGGGGCGCCGGAGACCCAGTACTTC	CASSLEGAPETQYF
.	TRBJ1-5	14	TRBV7-6	few	TGTGCCAGCAGCTCGGACGGACTCAATCAGCCCCAGCATTTT	CASSSDGLNQPQHF
TRBD1	TRBJ2-7	14	TRBV7-2	.	TGTGCCAGCAGCCAAGAGCGACAGGGGTACGAGCAGTACTTC	CASSQERQGYEQYF
TRBD2	TRBJ2-7	13	TRBV10-3	many	TGTGCCATCAGTGGGACTAGATCCTACGAGCAGTACTTC	CAISGTRSYEQYF
TRBD1	TRBJ1-2	14	TRBV29-1	many	TGCAGCGTTGAATGGGGGCAGGGGGCTGCTGGCTACACCTTC	CSVEWGQGAAGYTF
TRBD1	TRBJ1-4	15	TRBV7-9	once	TGTGCCAGCTGCCCTGGGGACAGGCCTAATGAAAAACTGTTTTTT	CASCPGDRPNEKLFF
TRBD1	TRBJ2-7	14	TRBV2	.	TGTGCCAGCAGTGAAGGTAGGGGGCACCACGAGCAGTACTTC	CASSEGRGHHEQYF
TRBD1	TRBJ1-2	11	TRBV6-5	many	TGTGCCAGCAGCGCAGGGGGTGGCTACACCTTC	CASSAGGGYTF